This T cell receptor (beta chain) was sequenced for a study of control samples from healthy donors and cancer patients. Assay used: immunoSEQ multiplex PCR; TCRdb lists only in-frame clones, some missing. The repertoire holds some 110,000 clones, with about 93% as singletons. The trim removed 5 bases at V and 3 bases at J, leaving 7 bases unmatched. The CDR3 sequence is 15 residues long. Germline loops: CDR1 SGHVS, CDR2 FQNEAQ. This chain links TRBV7-8 with TRBJ1-1; 9 nucleotides line up with TRBD1. Material for sequencing was blood. This TCR came from a man under 40 in good health. The CDR3 DNA is TGTGCCAGCAGCACTGAGCGGACAGGGGACACTGAAGCTTTCTTT. This translates into CASSTERTGDTEAFF. Supplemented by reference TRBV7-8 and TRBJ1-1, the full variable domain reads GAGVSQSPRYKVAKRGQDVALRCDPISGHVSLFWYQQALGQGPEFLTYFQNEAQLDKSGLPSDRFFAERPEGSVSTLKIQRTQQEDSAVYLCASSTERTGDTEAFFGQGTRLTVV.